Detailed here is one T cell receptor (beta chain). Antigen: not known. The entry originates in a study of cytomegalovirus exposure and HLA in healthy donors. Study-wide results and limits: The authors considered a cluster of highly shared sequence variants likely to be a sequencing artifact. A list of 164 TCR beta chains associated with cytomegalovirus was given. In vitro assays verified that three CMV-associated chains recognized CMV antigens specifically.

PCR amplification relied on 60 Vbeta primers (plus 13 Jbeta primers). The protocol was immunoSEQ multiplex PCR, while the TCRdb copy is restricted to in-frame clones and leaves out a portion. Of under 150,000 clones listed, approximately 80% were seen once; the top ten hold about 6.8%. The CDR3 is 16 amino acids. The V gene end was trimmed by 4 bases and the J gene end by 4 bases; junction bases not matched to a gene: 7. The germline gives CDR1 MGHDK, CDR2 SYGVNS. V is TRBV25-1 and J is TRBJ2-1; 10 bases agree with TRBD1. Sequenced: PBMCs. The clonotype originates from a woman aged 40 to 50 in good health and CMV-seropositive. As DNA, the CDR3 is TGTGCCAGCAGTGCACCCGGGACAGGGGTATACAATGAGCAGTTCTTC. Its translation is CASSAPGTGVYNEQFF.